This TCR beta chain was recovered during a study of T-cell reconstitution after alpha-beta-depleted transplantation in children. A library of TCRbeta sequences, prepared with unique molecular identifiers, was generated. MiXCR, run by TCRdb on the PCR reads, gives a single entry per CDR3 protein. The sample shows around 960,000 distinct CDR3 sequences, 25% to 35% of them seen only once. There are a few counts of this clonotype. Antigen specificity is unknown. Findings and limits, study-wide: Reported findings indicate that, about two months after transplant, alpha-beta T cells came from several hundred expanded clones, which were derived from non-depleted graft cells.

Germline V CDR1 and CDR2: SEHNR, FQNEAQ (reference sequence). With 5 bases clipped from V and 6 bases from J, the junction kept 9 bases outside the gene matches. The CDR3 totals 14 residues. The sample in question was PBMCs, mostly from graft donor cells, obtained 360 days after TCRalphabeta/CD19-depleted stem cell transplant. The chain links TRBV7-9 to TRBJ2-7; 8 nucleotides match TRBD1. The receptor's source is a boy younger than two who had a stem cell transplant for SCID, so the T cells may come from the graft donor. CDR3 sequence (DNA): TGTGCCAGCAGCACCCGGACAGGGTTAGGCGAGCAGTACTTC. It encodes CASSTRTGLGEQYF. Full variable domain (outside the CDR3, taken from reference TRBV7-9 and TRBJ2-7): DTGVSQNPRHKITKRGQNVTFRCDPISEHNRLYWYRQTLGQGPEFLTYFQNEAQLEKSRLLSDRFSAERPKGSFSTLEIQRTEQGDSAMYLCASSTRTGLGEQYFGPGTRLTVT.